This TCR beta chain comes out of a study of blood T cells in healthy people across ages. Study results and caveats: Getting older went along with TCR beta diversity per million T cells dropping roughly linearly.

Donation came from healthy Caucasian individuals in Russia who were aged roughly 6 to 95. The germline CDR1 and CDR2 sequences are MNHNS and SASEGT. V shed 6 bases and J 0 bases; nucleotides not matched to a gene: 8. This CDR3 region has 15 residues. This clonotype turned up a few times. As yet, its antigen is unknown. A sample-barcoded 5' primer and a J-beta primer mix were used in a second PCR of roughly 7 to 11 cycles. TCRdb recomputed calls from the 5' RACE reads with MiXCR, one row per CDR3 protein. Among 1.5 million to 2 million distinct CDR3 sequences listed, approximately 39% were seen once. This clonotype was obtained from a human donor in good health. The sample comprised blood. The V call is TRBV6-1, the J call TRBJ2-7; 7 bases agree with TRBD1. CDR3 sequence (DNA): TGTGCCAGCAGACCCTTCCGGGACAGCTCCTACGAGCAGTACTTC. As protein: CASRPFRDSSYEQYF.